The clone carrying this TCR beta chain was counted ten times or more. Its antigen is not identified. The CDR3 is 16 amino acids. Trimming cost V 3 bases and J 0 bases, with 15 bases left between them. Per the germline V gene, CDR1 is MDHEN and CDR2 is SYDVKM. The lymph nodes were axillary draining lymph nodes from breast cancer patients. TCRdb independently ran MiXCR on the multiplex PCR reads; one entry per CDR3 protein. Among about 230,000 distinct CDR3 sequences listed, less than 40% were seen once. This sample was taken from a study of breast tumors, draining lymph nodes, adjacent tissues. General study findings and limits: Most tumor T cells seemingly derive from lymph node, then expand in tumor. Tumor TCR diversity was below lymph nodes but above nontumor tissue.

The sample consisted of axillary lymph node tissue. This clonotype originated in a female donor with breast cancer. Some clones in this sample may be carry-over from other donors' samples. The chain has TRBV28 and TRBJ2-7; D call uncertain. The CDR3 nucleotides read TGTGCCAGCAGTTTCCGGACGAAGAGTCTCTCCTACGAGCAGTACTTC. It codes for CASSFRTKSLSYEQYF.